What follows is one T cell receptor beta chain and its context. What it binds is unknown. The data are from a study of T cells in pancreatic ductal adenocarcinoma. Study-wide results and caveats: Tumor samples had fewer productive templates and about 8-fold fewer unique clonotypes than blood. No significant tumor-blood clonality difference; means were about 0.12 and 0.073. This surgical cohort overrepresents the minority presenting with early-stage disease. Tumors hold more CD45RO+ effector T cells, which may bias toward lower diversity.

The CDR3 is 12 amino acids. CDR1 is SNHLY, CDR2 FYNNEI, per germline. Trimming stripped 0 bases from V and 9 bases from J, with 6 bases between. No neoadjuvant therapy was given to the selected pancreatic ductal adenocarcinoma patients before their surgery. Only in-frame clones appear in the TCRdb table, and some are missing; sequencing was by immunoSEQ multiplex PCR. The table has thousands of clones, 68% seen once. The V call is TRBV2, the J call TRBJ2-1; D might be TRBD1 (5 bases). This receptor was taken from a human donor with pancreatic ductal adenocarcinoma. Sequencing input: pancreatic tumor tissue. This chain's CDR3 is CASSEAGLEQFF. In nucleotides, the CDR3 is TGTGCCAGCAGTGAAGCGGGGCTTGAGCAGTTCTTC.